The present entry profiles one T cell receptor beta chain with its context. Antigen specificity is unknown. Per the germline V gene, CDR1 is SGHRS and CDR2 is YFSETQ. V was clipped by 7 bases and J by 6 bases, with 14 bases between them. The CDR3 is made up of 13 amino acids. The record originates from a study of beta chain features in type 1 diabetes. Study observations and caveats: Type 1 diabetes patients had moderately but significantly shorter TCRB CDR3s in all four CD4+ subsets.

Isolated RNA was reverse transcribed in full, so expressed TCRB transcripts were sequenced. Naive, central memory and regulatory T cell samples produced a mean of about 3.5 million reads. Data came from immunoSEQ multiplex PCR; TCRdb stores just in-frame clones and leaves some out. The sample contains 330,000 or so clones, around 20% of which appear only once. Sample: naive CD4+ T cells from blood. The chain uses TRBV5-1 and TRBJ2-1; tentative D call: TRBD1 (6 bases). The sequence was obtained from a woman aged 18-30 years in good health. CDR3 loop: CASWDTLSNEQFF. For the CDR3, the DNA is TGCGCCAGCTGGGACACCCTAAGCAATGAGCAGTTCTTC.